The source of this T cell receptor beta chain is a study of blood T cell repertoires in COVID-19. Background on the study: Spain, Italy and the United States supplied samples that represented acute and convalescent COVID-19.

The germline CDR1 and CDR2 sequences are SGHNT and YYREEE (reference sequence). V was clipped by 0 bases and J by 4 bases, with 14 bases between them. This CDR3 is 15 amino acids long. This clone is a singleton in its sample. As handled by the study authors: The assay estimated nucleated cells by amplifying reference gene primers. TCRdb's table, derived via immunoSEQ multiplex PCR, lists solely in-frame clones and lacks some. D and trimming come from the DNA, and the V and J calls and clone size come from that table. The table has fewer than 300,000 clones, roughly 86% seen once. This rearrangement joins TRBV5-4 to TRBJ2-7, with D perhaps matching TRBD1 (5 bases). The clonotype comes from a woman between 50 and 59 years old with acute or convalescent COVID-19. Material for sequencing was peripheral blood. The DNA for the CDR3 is TGTGCCAGCAGCTTGGGGCAGGGTATTTGGTACGAGCAGTACTTC. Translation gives CASSLGQGIWYEQYF.